The present T cell receptor beta chain was sequenced within a study of blood T cell repertoires in COVID-19. As for the study in general: Sites in the United States, Italy and Spain provided acute and convalescent COVID-19 samples. From T cells, B-cell-depleted T cells, or PBMCs came the material, which was cDNA or gDNA.

Authors' processing steps: Using reference gene primer amplification, nucleated cell counts were estimated. Clones were read by immunoSEQ multiplex PCR, and TCRdb kept only the in-frame ones, dropping some. V, J and clone size were drawn from that table, and D and trimming were deduced from the DNA. The sample contains fewer than 250,000 clones, roughly 82% of which appear only once. CDR1 and CDR2 from the germline V gene are MRHNA and SNTAGT. The CDR3 has 13 residues. V was trimmed by 5 bases and J by 8 bases, leaving 15 bases between them. Source material: peripheral blood. J is TRBJ1-2 and V is TRBV6-4, with a weak D call TRBD1 (5 bases). The source is a woman in her 70s with acute or convalescent COVID-19. The CDR3 DNA reads as TGTGCCAGCAGTCCCCAGGGATTCAACGGCTACACCTTC. Protein sequence: CASSPQGFNGYTF.